Given below is one TCR beta chain in context. The data were obtained in a study of blood T cell repertoires in COVID-19. For the study at large: In each case, the material was cDNA or gDNA derived from T cells, B-cell-depleted T cells, or PBMCs.

CDR1 and CDR2 from the germline V gene are LNHDA and SQIVND (reference sequence). CDR3 size: 13 residues. V was shortened by 10 bases and J by 6 bases, with 16 bases between the two germline ends. TCRdb's table, derived via immunoSEQ multiplex PCR, lists solely in-frame clones and lacks some. The sample carries more than 200,000 clones, around four fifths recorded once. Input material: peripheral blood. This receptor was identified in a woman between 45 and 60 years old with acute or convalescent COVID-19. The rearrangement links TRBV19 to TRBJ2-1, with unresolved D. The CDR3 DNA reads as TGTGCCACCAACTTAGGAGTTAGCAATGAGCAGTTCTTC. Protein product: CATNLGVSNEQFF.